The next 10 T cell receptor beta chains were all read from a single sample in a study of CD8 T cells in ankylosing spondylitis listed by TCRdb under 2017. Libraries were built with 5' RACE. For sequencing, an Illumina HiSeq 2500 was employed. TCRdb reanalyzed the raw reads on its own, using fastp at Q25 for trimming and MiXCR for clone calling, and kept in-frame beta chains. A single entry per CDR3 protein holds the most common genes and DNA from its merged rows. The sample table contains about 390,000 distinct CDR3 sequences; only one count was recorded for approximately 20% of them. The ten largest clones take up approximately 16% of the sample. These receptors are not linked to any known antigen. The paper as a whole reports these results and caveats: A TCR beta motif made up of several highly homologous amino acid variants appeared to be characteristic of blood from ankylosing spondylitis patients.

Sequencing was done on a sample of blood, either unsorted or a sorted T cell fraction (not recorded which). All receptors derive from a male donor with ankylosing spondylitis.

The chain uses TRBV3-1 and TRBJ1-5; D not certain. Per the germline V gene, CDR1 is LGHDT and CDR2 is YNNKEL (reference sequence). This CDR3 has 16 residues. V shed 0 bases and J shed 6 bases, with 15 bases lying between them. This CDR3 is CASSQDWGRIAQPQHF. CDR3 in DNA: TGTGCCAGCAGCCAAGATTGGGGTCGGATAGCTCAGCCCCAGCATTTT.

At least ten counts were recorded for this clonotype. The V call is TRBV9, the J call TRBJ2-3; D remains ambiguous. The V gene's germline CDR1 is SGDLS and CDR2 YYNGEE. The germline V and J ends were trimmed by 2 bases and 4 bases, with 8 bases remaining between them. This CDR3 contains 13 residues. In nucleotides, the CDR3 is TGTGCCAGCAGCGTTGCAGGATCAGATACGCAGTATTTT. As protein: CASSVAGSDTQYF.

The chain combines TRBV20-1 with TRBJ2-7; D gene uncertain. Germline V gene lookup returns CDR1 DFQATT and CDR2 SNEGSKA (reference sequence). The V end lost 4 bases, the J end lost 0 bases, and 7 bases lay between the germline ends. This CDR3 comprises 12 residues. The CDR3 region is CSAKLDSYEQYF. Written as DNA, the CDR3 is TGCAGTGCTAAACTGGACTCCTACGAGCAGTACTTC.

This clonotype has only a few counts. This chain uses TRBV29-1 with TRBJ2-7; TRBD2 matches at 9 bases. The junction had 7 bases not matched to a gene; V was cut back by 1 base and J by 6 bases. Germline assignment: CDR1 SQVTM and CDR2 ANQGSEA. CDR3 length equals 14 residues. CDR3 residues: CSVEVREGPREQYF. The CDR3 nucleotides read TGCAGCGTTGAAGTGCGGGAGGGCCCACGCGAGCAGTACTTC.

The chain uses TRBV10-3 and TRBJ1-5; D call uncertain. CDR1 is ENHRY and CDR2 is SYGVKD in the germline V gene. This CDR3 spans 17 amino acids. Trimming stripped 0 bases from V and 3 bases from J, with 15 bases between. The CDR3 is CAISESVGKGFNQPQHF. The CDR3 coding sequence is TGTGCCATCAGTGAGTCGGTCGGGAAGGGATTCAATCAGCCCCAGCATTTT.

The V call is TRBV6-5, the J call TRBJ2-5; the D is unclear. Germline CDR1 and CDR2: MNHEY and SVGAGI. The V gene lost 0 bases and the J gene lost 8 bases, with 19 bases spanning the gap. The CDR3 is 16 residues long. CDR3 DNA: TGTGCCAGCAGTTACTCGGTGCGTGCGGCCCCACGAACCCAGTACTTC. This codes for CASSYSVRAAPRTQYF.

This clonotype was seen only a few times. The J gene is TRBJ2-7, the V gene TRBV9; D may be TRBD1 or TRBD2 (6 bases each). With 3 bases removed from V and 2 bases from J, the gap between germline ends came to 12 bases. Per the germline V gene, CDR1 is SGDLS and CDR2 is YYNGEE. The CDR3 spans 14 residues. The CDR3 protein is CASSAEGGTYEQYF. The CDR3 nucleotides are TGTGCCAGCAGCGCGGAGGGGGGAACCTACGAGCAGTACTTC. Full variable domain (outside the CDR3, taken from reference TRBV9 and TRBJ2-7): DSGVTQTPKHLITATGQRVTLRCSPRSGDLSVYWYQQSLDQGLQFLIQYYNGEERAKGNILERFSAQQFPDLHSELNLSSLELGDSALYFCASSAEGGTYEQYFGPGTRLTVT.

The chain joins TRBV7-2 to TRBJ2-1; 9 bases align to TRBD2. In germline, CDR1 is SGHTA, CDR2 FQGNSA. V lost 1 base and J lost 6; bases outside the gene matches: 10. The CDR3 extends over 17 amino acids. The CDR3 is CASSLGSSGALGNEQFF. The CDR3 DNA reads TGTGCCAGCAGCTTAGGGTCTAGCGGGGCCCTCGGCAATGAGCAGTTCTTC.

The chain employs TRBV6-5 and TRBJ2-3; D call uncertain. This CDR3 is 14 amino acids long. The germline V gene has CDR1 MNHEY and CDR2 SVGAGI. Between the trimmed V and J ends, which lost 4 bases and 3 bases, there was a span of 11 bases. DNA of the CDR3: TGTGCCAGCAGTTTACGAGCTCGAACAGATACGCAGTATTTT. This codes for CASSLRARTDTQYF.

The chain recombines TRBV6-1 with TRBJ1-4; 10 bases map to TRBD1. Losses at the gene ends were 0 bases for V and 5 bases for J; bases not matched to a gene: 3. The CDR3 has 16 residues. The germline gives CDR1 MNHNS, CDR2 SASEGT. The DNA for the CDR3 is TGTGCCAGCAGTGAAGCAGGGGGACAGGGGAATGAAAAACTGTTTTTT. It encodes CASSEAGGQGNEKLFF.